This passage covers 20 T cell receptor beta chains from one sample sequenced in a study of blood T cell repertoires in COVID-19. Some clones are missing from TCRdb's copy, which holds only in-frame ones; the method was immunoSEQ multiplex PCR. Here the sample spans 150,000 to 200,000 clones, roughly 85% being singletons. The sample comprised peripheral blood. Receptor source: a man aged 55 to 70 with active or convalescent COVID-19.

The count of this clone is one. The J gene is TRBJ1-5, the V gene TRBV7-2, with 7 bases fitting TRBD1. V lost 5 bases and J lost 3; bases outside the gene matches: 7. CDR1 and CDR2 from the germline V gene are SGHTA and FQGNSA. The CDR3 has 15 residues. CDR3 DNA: TGTGCCAGCAGCCAGACAGGGACGATCAATCAGCCCCAGCATTTT. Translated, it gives CASSQTGTINQPQHF.

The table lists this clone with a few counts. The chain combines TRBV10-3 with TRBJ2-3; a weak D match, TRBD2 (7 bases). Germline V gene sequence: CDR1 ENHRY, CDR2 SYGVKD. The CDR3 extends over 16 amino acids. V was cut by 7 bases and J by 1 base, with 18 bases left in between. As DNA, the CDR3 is TGTGCCATCATGGAGCGCGGCGGGGGCGGCACAGATACGCAGTATTTT. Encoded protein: CAIMERGGGGTDTQYF.

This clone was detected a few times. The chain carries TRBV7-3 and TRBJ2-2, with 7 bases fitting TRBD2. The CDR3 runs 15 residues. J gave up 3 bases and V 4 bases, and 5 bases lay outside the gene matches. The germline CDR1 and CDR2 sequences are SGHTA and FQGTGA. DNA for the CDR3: TGTGCCAGCAGCTCTGTGGCGGGGGACACCGGGGAGCTGTTTTTT. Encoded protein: CASSSVAGDTGELFF.

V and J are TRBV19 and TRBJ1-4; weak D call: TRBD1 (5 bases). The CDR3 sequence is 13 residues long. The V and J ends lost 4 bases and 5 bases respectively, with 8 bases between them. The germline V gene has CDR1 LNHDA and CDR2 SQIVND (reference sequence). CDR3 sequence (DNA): TGTGCCAGTAGTAGAAACAGGAATGAAAAACTGTTTTTT. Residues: CASSRNRNEKLFF.

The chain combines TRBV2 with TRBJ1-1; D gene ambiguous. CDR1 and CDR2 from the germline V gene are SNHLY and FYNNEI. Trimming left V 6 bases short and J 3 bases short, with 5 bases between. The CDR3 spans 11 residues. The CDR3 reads CASRRDTEAFF. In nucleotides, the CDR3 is TGTGCCAGCAGGAGGGACACTGAAGCTTTCTTT.

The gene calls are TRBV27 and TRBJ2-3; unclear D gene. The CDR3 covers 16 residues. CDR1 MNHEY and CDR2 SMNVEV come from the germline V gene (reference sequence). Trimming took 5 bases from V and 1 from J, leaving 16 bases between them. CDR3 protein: CASSRSSTTGTDTQYF. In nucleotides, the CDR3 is TGTGCCAGCAGTAGATCATCAACCACTGGCACAGATACGCAGTATTTT.

CDR3 amino acids: CASSSDGTGPEQYF. In nucleotides, the CDR3 is TGTGCCAGTAGTAGCGACGGGACAGGGCCCGAGCAGTACTTC. The gene calls are TRBV19 and TRBJ2-7; TRBD1 agrees at 9 bases. The CDR3 has 14 amino acids. V shed 4 bases and J 6 bases; nucleotides not matched to a gene: 7. CDR1 LNHDA and CDR2 SQIVND come from the germline V gene (reference sequence).

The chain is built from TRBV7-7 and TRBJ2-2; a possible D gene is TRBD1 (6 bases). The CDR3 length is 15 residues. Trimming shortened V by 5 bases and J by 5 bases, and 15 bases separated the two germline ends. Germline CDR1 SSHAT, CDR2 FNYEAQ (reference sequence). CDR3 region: CASSPRGTGTGELFF. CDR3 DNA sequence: TGTGCCAGCAGCCCCAGGGGAACGGGGACCGGGGAGCTGTTTTTT.

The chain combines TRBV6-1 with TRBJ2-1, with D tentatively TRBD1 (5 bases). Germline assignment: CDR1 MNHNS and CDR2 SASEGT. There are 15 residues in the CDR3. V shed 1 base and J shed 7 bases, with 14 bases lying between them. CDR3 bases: TGTGCCAGCAGTGAAGTCGCAGGGATGGGGAATGAGCAGTTCTTC. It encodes CASSEVAGMGNEQFF.

The CDR3 protein is CASSEGQGSNQPQHF. Written as DNA, the CDR3 is TGTGCCAGCAGTGAGGGCCAGGGAAGCAATCAGCCCCAGCATTTT. This rearrangement joins TRBV2 to TRBJ1-5; a weak D match, TRBD1 (5 bases). This CDR3 is built from 15 residues. Trimming stripped 3 bases from V and 1 base from J, with 10 bases between. Germline V gene sequence: CDR1 SNHLY, CDR2 FYNNEI.

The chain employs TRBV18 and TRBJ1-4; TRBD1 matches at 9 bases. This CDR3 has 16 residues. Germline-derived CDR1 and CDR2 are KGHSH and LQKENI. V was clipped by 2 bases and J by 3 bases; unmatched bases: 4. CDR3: CASSPGTGTANEKLFF. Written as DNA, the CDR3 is TGTGCCAGCTCACCAGGGACAGGGACGGCTAATGAAAAACTGTTTTTT.

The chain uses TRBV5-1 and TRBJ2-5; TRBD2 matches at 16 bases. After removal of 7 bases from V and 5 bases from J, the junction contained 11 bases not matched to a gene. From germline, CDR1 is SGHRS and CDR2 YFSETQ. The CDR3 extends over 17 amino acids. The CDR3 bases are TGCGCCAGCTTCCCCGGGACTAGCGGGGGGGCAATGGAGACCCAGTACTTC. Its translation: CASFPGTSGGAMETQYF.

CDR3 in amino acids: CASSSLQGDNEQFF. CDR3 bases: TGTGCCAGCAGCTCTTTACAAGGGGACAATGAGCAGTTCTTC. The rearrangement links TRBV5-8 to TRBJ2-1; D may be TRBD1 (5 bases). CDR1 SGHTS and CDR2 YDEGEE come from the germline V gene. The CDR3 has 14 amino acids. Trimming removed 3 bases from V and 5 bases from J, with 12 bases in between.

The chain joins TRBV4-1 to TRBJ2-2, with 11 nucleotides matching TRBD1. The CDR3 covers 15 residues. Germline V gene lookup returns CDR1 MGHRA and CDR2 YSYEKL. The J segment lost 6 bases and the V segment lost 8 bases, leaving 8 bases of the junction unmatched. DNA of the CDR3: TGCGCCAGCGTCAAAGGGGGACAGGGGGCCGGGGAGCTGTTTTTT. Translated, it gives CASVKGGQGAGELFF.

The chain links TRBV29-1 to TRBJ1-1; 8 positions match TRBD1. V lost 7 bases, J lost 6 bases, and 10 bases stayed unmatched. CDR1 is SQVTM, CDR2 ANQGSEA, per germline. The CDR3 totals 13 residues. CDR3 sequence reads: CSAEGQGSSEAFF. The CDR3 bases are TGCAGCGCGGAAGGACAGGGTAGCTCTGAAGCTTTCTTT.

The CDR3 protein is CASRFSGGSYEQYF. DNA of the CDR3: TGTGCCAGCAGATTCAGCGGGGGGTCCTACGAGCAGTACTTC. The V and J genes are TRBV28 and TRBJ2-7; 9 nucleotides align to TRBD2. Germline V gene sequence: CDR1 MDHEN, CDR2 SYDVKM. Unmatched junction bases numbered 4, after V lost 6 bases and J lost 1 base. The CDR3 extends over 14 amino acids.

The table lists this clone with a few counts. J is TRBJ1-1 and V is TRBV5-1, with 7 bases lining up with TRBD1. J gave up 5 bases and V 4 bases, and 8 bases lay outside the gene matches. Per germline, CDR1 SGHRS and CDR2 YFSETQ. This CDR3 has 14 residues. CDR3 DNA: TGCGCCAGCAGCCTGGGACAGTACGTAACTGAAGCTTTCTTT. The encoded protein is CASSLGQYVTEAFF.

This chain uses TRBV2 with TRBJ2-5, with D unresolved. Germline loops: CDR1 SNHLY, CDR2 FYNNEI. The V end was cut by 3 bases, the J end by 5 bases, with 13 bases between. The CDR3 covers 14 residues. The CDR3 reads CASSDGRSTETQYF. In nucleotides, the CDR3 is TGTGCCAGCAGTGATGGTAGATCTACGGAGACCCAGTACTTC.

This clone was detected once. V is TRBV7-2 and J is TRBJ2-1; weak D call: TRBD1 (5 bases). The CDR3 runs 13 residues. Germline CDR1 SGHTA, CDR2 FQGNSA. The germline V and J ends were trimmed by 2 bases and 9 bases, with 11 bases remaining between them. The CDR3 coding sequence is TGTGCCAGCAGCTTAACAGGTAGGAGTGAGCAGTTCTTC. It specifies CASSLTGRSEQFF.

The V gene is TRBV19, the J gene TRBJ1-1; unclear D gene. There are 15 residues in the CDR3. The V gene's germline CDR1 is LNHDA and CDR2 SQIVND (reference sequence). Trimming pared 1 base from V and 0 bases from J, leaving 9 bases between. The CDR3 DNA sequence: TGTGCCAGTAGTATAGTCGTAGCCATGAACACTGAAGCTTTCTTT. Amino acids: CASSIVVAMNTEAFF.